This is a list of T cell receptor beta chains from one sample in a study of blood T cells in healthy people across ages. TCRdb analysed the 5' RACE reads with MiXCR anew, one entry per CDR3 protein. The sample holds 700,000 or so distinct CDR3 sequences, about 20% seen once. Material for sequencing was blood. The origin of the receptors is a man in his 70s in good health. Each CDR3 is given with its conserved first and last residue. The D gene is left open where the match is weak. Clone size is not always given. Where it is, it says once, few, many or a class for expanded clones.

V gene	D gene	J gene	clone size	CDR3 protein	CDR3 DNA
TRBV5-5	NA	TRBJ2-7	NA	CASSLGHQEQYF	TGTGCCAGCAGCTTAGGACATCAAGAGCAGTACTTC
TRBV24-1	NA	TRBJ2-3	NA	CATSDPTSPTDTQYF	TGTGCCACCAGTGACCCTACTAGTCCCACAGATACGCAGTATTTT
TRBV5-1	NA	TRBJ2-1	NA	CASSRGVRGEQFF	TGCGCCAGCAGCAGGGGTGTCCGCGGTGAGCAGTTCTTC
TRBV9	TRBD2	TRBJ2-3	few	CASKVGTSGTDTQYF	TGTGCCAGCAAGGTAGGGACTAGCGGCACAGATACGCAGTATTTT
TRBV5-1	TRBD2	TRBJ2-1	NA	CASSPRTSVYNEQFF	TGCGCCAGCAGCCCCCGGACTAGCGTTTACAATGAGCAGTTCTTC
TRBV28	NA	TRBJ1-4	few	CASSFSGGQWGQKLFF	TGTGCCAGCAGTTTTTCGGGGGGACAATGGGGACAAAAACTGTTTTTT
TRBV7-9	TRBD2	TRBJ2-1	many	CASSDRLAGGYNEQFF	TGTGCCAGCAGCGACCGACTAGCGGGAGGTTACAATGAGCAGTTCTTC
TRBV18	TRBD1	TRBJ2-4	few	CASSPRGRENIQYF	TGTGCCAGCTCACCGAGGGGGCGCGAAAACATTCAGTACTTC
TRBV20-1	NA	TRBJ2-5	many	CSARAEAAEQETQYF	TGCAGTGCTAGAGCGGAGGCAGCGGAGCAAGAGACCCAGTACTTC
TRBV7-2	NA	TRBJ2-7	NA	CASSSGDTYNEQYF	TGTGCCAGCAGCTCAGGCGACACCTACAATGAGCAGTACTTC
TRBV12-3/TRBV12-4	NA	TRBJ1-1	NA	CASSRGGKAFF	TGTGCCAGCAGTAGAGGGGGAAAAGCTTTCTTT
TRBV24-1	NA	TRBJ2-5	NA	CATSEPTAQETQYF	TGTGCCACCAGTGAACCGACAGCTCAAGAGACCCAGTACTTC
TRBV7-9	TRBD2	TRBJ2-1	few	CASKASGSNEQFF	TGTGCCAGCAAAGCTAGCGGGAGTAATGAGCAGTTCTTC
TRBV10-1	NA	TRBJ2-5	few	CASTSGQETQYF	TGCGCCAGCACCAGCGGCCAAGAGACCCAGTACTTC
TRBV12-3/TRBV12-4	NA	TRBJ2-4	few	CASRKGRGLAKNIQYF	TGTGCCAGCAGAAAAGGGAGGGGGCTAGCCAAAAACATTCAGTACTTC
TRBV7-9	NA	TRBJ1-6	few	CASSLSGAMGNSPLHF	TGTGCCAGCAGCCTTTCAGGGGCCATGGGGAATTCACCCCTCCACTTT
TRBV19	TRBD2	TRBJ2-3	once	CASSEAGGRDTQYF	TGTGCCAGTAGTGAAGCGGGAGGGAGGGATACGCAGTATTTT
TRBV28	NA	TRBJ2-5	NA	CASKDAGTGKTQYF	TGTGCCAGCAAGGACGCTGGGACGGGAAAGACCCAGTACTTC
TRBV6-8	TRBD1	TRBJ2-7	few	CASTGQGDYEQYF	TGTGCCAGCACCGGACAGGGGGACTACGAGCAGTACTTC
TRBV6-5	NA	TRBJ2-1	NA	CASSRGPAINEQFF	TGTGCCAGCTCGCGAGGCCCAGCCATCAATGAGCAATTCTTC
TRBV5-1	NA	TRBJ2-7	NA	CASSLAGRGQTYDQYF	TGCGCCAGCAGCTTGGCGGGGCGGGGGCAGACCTACGACCAGTACTTC
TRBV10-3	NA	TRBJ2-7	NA	CAISERHPYEQYF	TGTGCCATCAGTGAACGACACCCCTACGAGCAGTACTTC
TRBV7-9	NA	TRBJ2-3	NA	CASSPRLRDTQSF	TGTGCCAGCAGCCCCCGACTACGGGATACGCAGTCTTTT
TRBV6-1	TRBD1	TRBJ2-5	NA	CASSTLGQGAGGETQYF	TGTGCCAGCAGTACCCTAGGACAGGGGGCCGGAGGAGAGACCCAGTACTTC
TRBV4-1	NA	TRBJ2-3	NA	CASTWTETNTDTQYF	TGCGCCAGCACCTGGACAGAGACTAACACAGATACGCAGTATTTT
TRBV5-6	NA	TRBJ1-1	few	CASSRPGLITEAFF	TGTGCCAGCAGCAGACCGGGTCTAATAACTGAAGCTTTCTTT
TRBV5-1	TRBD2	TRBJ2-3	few	CASSISGGDTDTQYF	TGCGCCAGCAGCATTAGCGGGGGTGACACAGATACGCAGTATTTT
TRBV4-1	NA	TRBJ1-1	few	CASSQDLRALNTEAFF	TGCGCCAGCAGCCAAGATCTTAGGGCCCTGAACACTGAAGCTTTCTTT
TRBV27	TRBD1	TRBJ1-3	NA	CASILSQGTSGNTIYF	TGTGCCAGCATTTTATCACAGGGGACCTCTGGAAACACCATATATTTT
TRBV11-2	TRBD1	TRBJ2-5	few	CASSRMTRQGETQYF	TGTGCCAGCAGCCGAATGACCAGACAGGGGGAGACCCAGTACTTC
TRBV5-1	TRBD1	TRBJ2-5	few	CASSAQTGGQETQYF	TGCGCCAGCAGCGCCCAGACAGGGGGTCAAGAGACCCAGTACTTC
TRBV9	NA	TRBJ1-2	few	CASSVGSNSNYGYTF	TGTGCCAGCAGCGTAGGATCGAATAGTAACTATGGCTACACCTTC
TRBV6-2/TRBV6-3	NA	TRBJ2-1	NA	CASSSEGQQYYNEQFF	TGTGCCAGCAGTTCCGAAGGACAGCAGTACTACAATGAGCAGTTCTTC